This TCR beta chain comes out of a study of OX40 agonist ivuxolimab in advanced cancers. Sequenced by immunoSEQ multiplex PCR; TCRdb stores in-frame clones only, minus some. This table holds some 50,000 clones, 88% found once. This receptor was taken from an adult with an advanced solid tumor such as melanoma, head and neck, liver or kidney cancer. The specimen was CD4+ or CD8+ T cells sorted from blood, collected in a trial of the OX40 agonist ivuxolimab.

The CDR3 region is CSATGGETQYF. In DNA form, the CDR3 reads TGCAGTGCTACGGGGGGAGAGACCCAGTACTTC. The rearrangement links TRBV20-1 to TRBJ2-5, with 7 nucleotides matching TRBD2. Germline CDR1 reads DFQATT; CDR2 reads SNEGSKA (reference sequence). Trimming cost V 4 bases and J 4 bases; bases outside gene matches: 0. The length of the CDR3 is 11 residues.